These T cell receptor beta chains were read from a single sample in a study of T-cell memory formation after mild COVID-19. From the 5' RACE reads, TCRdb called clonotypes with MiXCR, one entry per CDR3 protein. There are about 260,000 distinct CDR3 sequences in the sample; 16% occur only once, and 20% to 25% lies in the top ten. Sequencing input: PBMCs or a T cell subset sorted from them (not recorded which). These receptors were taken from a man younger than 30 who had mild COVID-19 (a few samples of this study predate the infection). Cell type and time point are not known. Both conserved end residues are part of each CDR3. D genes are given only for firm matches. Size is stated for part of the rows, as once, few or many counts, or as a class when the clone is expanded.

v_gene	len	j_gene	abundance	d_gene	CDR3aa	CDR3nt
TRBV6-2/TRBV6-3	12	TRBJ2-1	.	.	CASSYGAGEQFF	TGTGCCAGCAGTTATGGGGCTGGTGAGCAGTTCTTC
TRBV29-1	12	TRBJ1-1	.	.	CSVRTGGGEAFF	TGCAGCGTTCGAACCGGGGGGGGAGAGGCTTTCTTT
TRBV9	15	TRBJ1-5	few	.	CASSADGQPYQPQHF	TGTGCCAGCAGCGCAGACGGACAGCCCTATCAGCCCCAGCATTTT
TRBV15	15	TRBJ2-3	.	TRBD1	CAVGEGAGRRDTQYF	TGTGCCGTAGGCGAGGGGGCAGGGCGCAGAGATACGCAGTATTTT
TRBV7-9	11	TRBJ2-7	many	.	CASRQGYEQYF	TGTGCCAGCAGACAGGGCTACGAGCAGTACTTC
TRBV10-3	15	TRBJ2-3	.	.	CANAAVGGPADTQYF	TGTGCCAACGCCGCGGTGGGAGGTCCCGCAGATACGCAGTATTTT
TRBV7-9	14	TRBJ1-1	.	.	CASSLHLMNTEAFF	TGTGCCAGCAGCTTACATCTAATGAACACTGAAGCTTTCTTT
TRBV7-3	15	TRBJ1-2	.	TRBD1	CASSPGQGSNYGYTF	TGTGCCAGCAGCCCGGGACAGGGTTCGAACTATGGCTACACCTTC
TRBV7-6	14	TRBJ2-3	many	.	CASSLVGYTDTQYF	TGTGCCAGCAGCTTAGTAGGGTACACAGATACGCAGTATTTT
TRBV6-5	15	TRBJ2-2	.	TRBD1	CASSYWDRGTGELFF	TGTGCCAGCAGTTATTGGGACAGGGGCACCGGGGAGCTGTTTTTT
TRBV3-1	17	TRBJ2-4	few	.	CASSQGFRTLAKNIQYF	TGTGCCAGCAGCCAAGGCTTCAGGACTTTAGCCAAAAACATTCAGTACTTC
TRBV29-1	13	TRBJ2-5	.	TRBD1	CSAPQGAQETQYF	TGCAGCGCGCCCCAGGGGGCCCAAGAGACCCAGTACTTC
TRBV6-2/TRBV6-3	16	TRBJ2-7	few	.	CASTYSSGVMPYEQYF	TGTGCCAGCACCTATTCTTCAGGGGTAATGCCTTACGAGCAGTACTTC
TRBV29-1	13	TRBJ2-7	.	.	CSVERGASDEQYF	TGCAGCGTTGAACGGGGGGCGAGTGACGAGCAGTACTTC
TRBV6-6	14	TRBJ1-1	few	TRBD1	CASRLQGLRTEAFF	TGTGCCAGCAGGCTACAGGGGTTGAGGACTGAAGCTTTCTTT
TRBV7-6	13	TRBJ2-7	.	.	CASSLEARYEQYF	TGTGCCAGCAGCTTAGAAGCCCGCTACGAGCAGTACTTC
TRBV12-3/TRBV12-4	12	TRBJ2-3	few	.	CASLIWGDTQYF	TGTGCCAGTTTAATTTGGGGAGATACGCAGTATTTT
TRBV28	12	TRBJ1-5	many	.	CASSLYRQPQHF	TGTGCCAGCAGTTTATATAGGCAGCCCCAGCATTTT
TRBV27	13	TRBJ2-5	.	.	CASKSGGQETQYF	TGTGCCAGCAAATCAGGGGGGCAGGAGACCCAGTACTTC
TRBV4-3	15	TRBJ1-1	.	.	CASSQADRFPLEAFF	TGCGCCAGCAGCCAAGCGGACCGCTTTCCCCTTGAAGCTTTCTTT
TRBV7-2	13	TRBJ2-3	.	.	CASSSEIGGGQYF	TGTGCCAGCAGCTCGGAAATCGGTGGAGGGCAGTATTTT
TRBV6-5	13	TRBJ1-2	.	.	CASRDTTNYGYTF	TGTGCCAGCCGGGACACTACTAACTATGGCTACACCTTC
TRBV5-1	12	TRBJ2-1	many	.	CASSLVGFEQFF	TGCGCCAGCAGCTTGGTGGGTTTTGAGCAGTTCTTC
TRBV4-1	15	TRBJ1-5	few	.	CASSQYRDSNQPQHF	TGCGCCAGCAGCCAGTATCGGGATAGCAATCAGCCCCAGCATTTT
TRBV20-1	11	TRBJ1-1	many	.	CISRMNTEAFF	TGCATCTCCAGGATGAACACTGAAGCTTTCTTT
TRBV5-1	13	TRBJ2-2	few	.	CASSLASSGELFF	TGCGCCAGCAGCTTGGCCTCATCCGGGGAGCTGTTTTTT
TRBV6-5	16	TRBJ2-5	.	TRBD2	CASSYGSSGPQETQYF	TGTGCCAGCAGTTACGGTTCTAGCGGGCCCCAAGAGACCCAGTACTTC
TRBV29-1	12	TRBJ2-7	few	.	CSAGSGAYEQYF	TGCAGCGCCGGGTCGGGGGCCTACGAGCAGTACTTC
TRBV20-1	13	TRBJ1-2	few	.	CSARDTNGHGYTF	TGCAGTGCTAGAGATACTAACGGACATGGCTACACCTTC
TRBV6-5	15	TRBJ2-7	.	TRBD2	CASSYGTTKMYEQYF	TGTGCCAGCAGTTACGGGACTACCAAAATGTACGAGCAGTACTTC
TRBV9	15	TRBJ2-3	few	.	CASSVTGLSSDTQYF	TGTGCCAGCAGCGTAACCGGGCTGAGCTCAGATACGCAGTATTTT
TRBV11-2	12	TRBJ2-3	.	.	CASSLSVGTQYF	TGTGCCAGCAGCTTGTCGGTTGGGACGCAGTATTTT
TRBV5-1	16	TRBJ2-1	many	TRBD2	CASSTLLAGGVDEQFF	TGCGCCAGCAGCACTCTACTAGCGGGGGGTGTCGATGAGCAGTTCTTC
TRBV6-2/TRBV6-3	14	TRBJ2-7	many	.	CASSYSTSSYEQYF	TGTGCCAGCAGTTACTCGACTAGCTCCTACGAGCAGTACTTC
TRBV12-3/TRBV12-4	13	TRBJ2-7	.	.	CASSSRSSYEQYF	TGTGCCAGCAGTTCCCGCTCTAGTTACGAGCAGTACTTC
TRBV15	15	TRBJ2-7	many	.	CATSRDVGGFDEQYF	TGTGCCACCAGCAGAGATGTAGGGGGATTCGACGAGCAGTACTTC
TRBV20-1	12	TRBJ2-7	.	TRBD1	CSAPRQGYEQYF	TGCAGTGCTCCCCGACAGGGCTACGAGCAGTACTTC
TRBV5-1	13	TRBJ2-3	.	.	CASSNQGADTQYF	TGCGCCAGCAGTAATCAGGGCGCAGATACGCAGTATTTT
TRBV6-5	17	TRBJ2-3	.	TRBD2	CASRHRLGAGGTDTQYF	TGTGCCAGCAGACATAGGTTGGGAGCGGGGGGCACAGATACGCAGTATTTT
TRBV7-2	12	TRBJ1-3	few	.	CASSLWGNTIYF	TGTGCCAGCAGTTTATGGGGAAACACCATATATTTT
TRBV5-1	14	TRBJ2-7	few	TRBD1	CASTDRDRPEQQYF	TGCGCCAGCACCGACCGGGACAGACCAGAACAGCAGTACTTC
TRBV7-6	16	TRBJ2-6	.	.	CASSTTSGGLANVLTF	TGTGCCAGCAGCACAACTTCTGGGGGATTGGCCAACGTCCTGACTTTC
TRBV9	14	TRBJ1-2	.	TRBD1	CASSGTGKTFGYTF	TGTGCCAGCAGCGGGACAGGGAAAACCTTTGGCTACACCTTC
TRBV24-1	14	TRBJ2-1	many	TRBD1	CATSPGGFYNEQFF	TGTGCCACCAGTCCAGGGGGTTTCTACAATGAGCAGTTCTTC
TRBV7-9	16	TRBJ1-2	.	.	CASSRDFEGFTYGYTF	TGTGCCAGCAGCCGTGATTTCGAGGGGTTTACTTATGGCTACACCTTC
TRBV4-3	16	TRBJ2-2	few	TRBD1	CASSRRTGHNTGELFF	TGCGCCAGCAGCCGCCGGACAGGGCATAACACCGGGGAGCTGTTTTTT
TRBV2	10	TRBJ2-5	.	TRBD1	CATQGETQYF	TGTGCCACACAGGGGGAGACCCAGTACTTC
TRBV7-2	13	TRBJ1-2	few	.	CASSSRQPYGYTF	TGTGCCAGCAGTTCCCGACAGCCTTATGGCTACACCTTC
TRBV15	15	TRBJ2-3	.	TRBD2	CATSRASGGPDTQYF	TGTGCCACCAGCAGAGCTAGCGGGGGGCCAGATACGCAGTATTTT
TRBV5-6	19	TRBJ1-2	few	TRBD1	CASSSQTGAWNMANYGYTF	TGTGCCAGCAGCTCCCAGACAGGGGCTTGGAATATGGCTAACTATGGCTACACCTTC
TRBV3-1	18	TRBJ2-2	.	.	CASSHARGLGSHTGELFF	TGTGCCAGCAGCCACGCCAGGGGACTTGGTTCGCACACCGGGGAGCTGTTTTTT
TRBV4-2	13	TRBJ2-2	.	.	CASSQERAGELFF	TGTGCCAGCAGCCAAGAGAGGGCCGGGGAGCTGTTTTTT
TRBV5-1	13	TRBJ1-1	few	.	CASSLQGTTEAFF	TGCGCCAGCAGCTTGCAGGGGACGACTGAAGCTTTCTTT
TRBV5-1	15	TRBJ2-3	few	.	CASSLDPGRTDTQYF	TGCGCCAGCAGCTTGGATCCAGGGCGCACAGATACGCAGTATTTT
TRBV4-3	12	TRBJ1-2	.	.	CASSQGGDGYTF	TGCGCCAGCAGCCAAGGAGGGGACGGCTACACCTTC